Detailed here is one T cell receptor (beta chain). The data derive from a study of cytomegalovirus exposure and HLA in healthy donors. Across the study: Researchers previously reported finding roughly 120 million unique TCR beta sequences from approximately 190 million T cells. Some 85 million unique TCRs from HLA-typed donors were held in an early data release.

Researchers ran the PCR with 60 Vbeta and 13 Jbeta primers. TCRdb keeps only in-frame clones here, not all; method: immunoSEQ multiplex PCR. The data show 200,000 or so clones, 70% to 85% seen once. The sequencing sample was made of PBMCs. This TCR was sampled from a girl aged 2 to 10 in good health and CMV-seronegative.

The CDR3 region is CASSLGGAMLNTEAFF. In nucleotides, the CDR3 is TGTGCCAGCAGTTTAGGAGGGGCCATGCTGAACACTGAAGCTTTCTTT. This sequence joins TRBV27 and TRBJ1-1; weak D call: TRBD1 (5 bases). V was clipped by 2 bases and J by 0 bases, with 13 bases between them. Germline values: CDR1 MNHEY, CDR2 SMNVEV (reference sequence). The CDR3 extends over 16 amino acids.